This T cell receptor beta chain was recovered during a study of blood T cells in healthy people across ages. General study results and limits: Comparison with aged donors showed that long-lived donors had more naive CD4+ cells and higher diversity. Possibly, changes in expanded clonotypes were confounded because donor CMV status was unknown.

On this clonotype: Antigen specificity is unknown.

Each sample used at least 7 million PBMCs. A second roughly 7 to 12 cycle PCR used barcoded and J-beta primers. TCRdb re-analysed the 5' RACE reads in MiXCR, keeping a single row per CDR3 protein. The top ten hold around a quarter of the sample, which has roughly 830,000 distinct CDR3 sequences, approximately 65% seen once. The specimen sequenced was blood. The TCR was taken from a man in his thirties or forties in good health.

The CDR3 region has the DNA TGTGCCAGCAGCTCGTCGCGGGACAGTGGTAACTATGGCTACACCTTC. Amino acids: CASSSSRDSGNYGYTF. The chain couples TRBV11-1 to TRBJ1-2; the match to TRBD1 covers 7 bases. The CDR3 sequence is 16 residues long. The V gene's germline CDR1 is SGHAT and CDR2 FQDESV (reference sequence). With 4 bases clipped from V and 1 base from J, the junction kept 9 bases outside the gene matches.